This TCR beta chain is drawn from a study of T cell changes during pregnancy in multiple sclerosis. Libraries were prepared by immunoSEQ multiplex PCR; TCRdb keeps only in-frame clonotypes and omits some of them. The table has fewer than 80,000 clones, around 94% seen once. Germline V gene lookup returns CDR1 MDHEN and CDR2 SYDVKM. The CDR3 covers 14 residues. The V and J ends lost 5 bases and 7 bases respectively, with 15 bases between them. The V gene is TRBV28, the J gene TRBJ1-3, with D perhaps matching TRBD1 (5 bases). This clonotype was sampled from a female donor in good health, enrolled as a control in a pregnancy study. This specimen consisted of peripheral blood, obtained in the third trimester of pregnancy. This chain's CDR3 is CASSLGTGRNTIYF. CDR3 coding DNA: TGTGCCAGCAGTCTCGGGACTGGGAGGAACACCATATATTTT.